This T cell receptor (beta chain) derives from a study of CD8 T cells in Susac syndrome. Whole-study results and caveats: The study admitted that it had a relatively small number of individuals in its TCR sequencing and HLA analysis.

This CDR3 contains 14 residues. V lost 3 bases and J lost 1, with 9 bases in between. Germline V lookup: CDR1 SGHAT, CDR2 FQNNGV. RNA amounts of roughly 0.45 to 1 ug underwent reverse transcription with random hexamers. By means of immunoSEQ multiplex PCR, TCR beta CDR3 spanning 54 Vbeta and 13 Jbeta underwent amplification. From the immunoSEQ multiplex PCR reads, TCRdb called clonotypes with MiXCR, one entry per CDR3 protein. This table has about 400,000 distinct CDR3 sequences, around 85% appearing once. Relapsing-remitting disease, either stable or active, was present in the multiple sclerosis controls, who were treatment-naive patients. Details on this clonotype: The antigen remains unidentified.

The material sequenced was CD8+ T cells from PBMCs. The TCR sequence derives from a human donor with multiple sclerosis. The rearrangement links TRBV11-2 to TRBJ1-1; D is unresolved. The CDR3 coding sequence is TGTGCCAGCAGCTTCGACTTTGGGAACACTGAAGCTTTCTTT. The encoded protein is CASSFDFGNTEAFF.